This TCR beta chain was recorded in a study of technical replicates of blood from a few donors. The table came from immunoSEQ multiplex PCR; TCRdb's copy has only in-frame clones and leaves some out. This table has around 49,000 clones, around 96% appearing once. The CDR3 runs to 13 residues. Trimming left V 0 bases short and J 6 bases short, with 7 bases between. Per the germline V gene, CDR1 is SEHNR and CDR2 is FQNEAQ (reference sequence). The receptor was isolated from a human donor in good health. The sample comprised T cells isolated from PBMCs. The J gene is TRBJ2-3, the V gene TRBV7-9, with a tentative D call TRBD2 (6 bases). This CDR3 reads CASSLALADTQYF. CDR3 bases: TGTGCCAGCAGCTTAGCACTAGCTGATACGCAGTATTTT.